Below, 15 T cell receptor beta chains from the same sample are listed, as sequenced in a study of cytomegalovirus exposure and HLA in healthy donors. Assay: immunoSEQ multiplex PCR; the TCRdb copy retains only in-frame clones and omits some. The sample contains 200,000 or so clones, roughly 91% of which appear only once. The sequenced sample was PBMCs. Receptors were obtained from a woman aged 18-29 years in good health and CMV-seropositive.

This chain joins TRBV27 and TRBJ2-5; 16 nucleotides agree with TRBD2. Germline loops: CDR1 MNHEY, CDR2 SMNVEV (reference sequence). Trimming cost V 4 bases and J 2 bases; bases outside gene matches: 13. The CDR3 is 20 amino acids. The CDR3 DNA is TGTGCCAGCAGTTCTTTCCCGGGACTAGCGGGAGGGGGAGATCAAGAGACCCAGTACTTC. Its protein product is CASSSFPGLAGGGDQETQYF.

CDR3 bases: TGCAGCGTCTCTTACAGGGACAGCTCTGGAAACACCATATATTTT. Translation: CSVSYRDSSGNTIYF. The chain links TRBV29-1 to TRBJ1-3; 7 bases align to TRBD1. V lost 6 bases to trimming and J lost 0 bases; unmatched junction nucleotides: 8. CDR3 length: 15 amino acids. CDR1 is SQVTM, CDR2 ANQGSEA, per germline.

This chain connects TRBV29-1 to TRBJ1-1, with a tentative D call TRBD1 (5 bases). Deletions cut 0 bases from V and 5 bases from J, with 7 bases between. CDR1 SQVTM and CDR2 ANQGSEA come from the germline V gene. This CDR3 contains 12 residues. In DNA, the CDR3 is TGCAGCGTTGAAGATCAGGGAACTGAAGCTTTCTTT. It is translated as CSVEDQGTEAFF.

The CDR3 region is CASSPTGGTEAFF. CDR3 bases: TGTGCCAGCAGCCCTACAGGGGGCACTGAAGCTTTCTTT. The chain carries TRBV11-3 and TRBJ1-1; TRBD1 agrees at 8 bases. Germline loops: CDR1 SGHNT, CDR2 YENEEA. This CDR3 contains 13 residues. The ends lost 5 bases at V and 4 bases at J; junction bases unmatched: 3.

This rearrangement joins TRBV5-1 to TRBJ1-2, with 8 bases matching TRBD1. The V segment lost 7 bases and the J segment 3 bases; nucleotides outside the gene matches: 8. There are 14 residues in the CDR3. CDR1 and CDR2 from the germline V gene are SGHRS and YFSETQ. DNA of the CDR3: TGCGCCAGCGGATCGACAGGGGTAGACTATGGCTACACCTTC. It encodes CASGSTGVDYGYTF.

J is TRBJ2-1 and V is TRBV5-1; perhaps TRBD2 as D (6 bases). V lost 4 bases and J 10 bases, leaving 12 bases between the germline ends. The CDR3 runs to 12 residues. Germline-derived CDR1 and CDR2 are SGHRS and YFSETQ. The CDR3 bases are TGCGCCAGCAGCGTGGGACTTGCAGAGCAGTTCTTC. Its translation: CASSVGLAEQFF.

In the case of this clone: One base away lies a much larger clone, so this may be a sequencing read error. This chain connects TRBV6-5 to TRBJ2-7, with a weak D call TRBD1 (6 bases). The CDR3 totals 12 residues. Germline lookup yields CDR1 MNHEY and CDR2 SVGAGI. V lost 4 bases to trimming and J lost 3 bases, with 7 bases between them. CDR3 amino acids: CASSLDSYEQYF. CDR3 nucleotides: TGTGCCAGCAGTTTGGACAGCTACGAGCAGTACTTC.

This chain uses TRBV29-1 with TRBJ1-2; 9 nucleotides line up with TRBD1. Trimming cost V 0 bases and J 6 bases; bases outside gene matches: 11. The CDR3 runs to 16 residues. CDR1 is SQVTM, CDR2 ANQGSEA, per germline. The CDR3, as DNA: TGCAGCGTTGAAGATCGGGGGACAGGGACAGACCATGGCTACACCTTC. Its translation: CSVEDRGTGTDHGYTF. Full variable domain (missing parts from reference TRBV29-1 and TRBJ1-2): SAVISQKPSRDICQRGTSLTIQCQVDSQVTMMFWYRQQPGQSLTLIATANQGSEATYESGFVIDKFPISRPNLTFSTLTVSNMSPEDSSIYLCSVEDRGTGTDHGYTFGSGTRLTVV.

The J gene is TRBJ1-5, the V gene TRBV27; TRBD1 aligns across 8 bases. The V gene end was trimmed by 6 bases and the J gene end by 4 bases; junction bases not matched to a gene: 5. From germline, CDR1 is MNHEY and CDR2 SMNVEV (reference sequence). The CDR3 consists of 14 residues. The CDR3 DNA reads TGTGCCAGCAGAAACACAGGGGGGAATCAGCCCCAGCATTTT. Protein sequence: CASRNTGGNQPQHF.

V and J are TRBV5-1 and TRBJ2-1; 9 bases agree with TRBD2. Germline CDR1 is SGHRS and CDR2 is YFSETQ. J was trimmed by 7 bases and V by 1 base; bases with no gene match: 12. This CDR3 comprises 17 residues. The CDR3 nucleotides are TGCGCCAGCAGCTTGTCGGGAATAGCGGGAGCTCGGAATGAGCAGTTCTTC. Translation: CASSLSGIAGARNEQFF.

The chain recombines TRBV29-1 with TRBJ2-3, with TRBD1 as a possible D gene (6 bases). CDR1 is SQVTM and CDR2 is ANQGSEA in the germline V gene. The CDR3 is 16 amino acids. With 0 bases removed from V and 2 bases from J, the gap between germline ends came to 15 bases. The CDR3 protein is CSVEDPGHFFTDTQYF. In DNA, the CDR3 is TGCAGCGTTGAAGATCCGGGACACTTTTTCACAGATACGCAGTATTTT.

The chain employs TRBV9 and TRBJ2-1; TRBD2 matches at 9 bases. Germline V gene lookup returns CDR1 SGDLS and CDR2 YYNGEE. This CDR3 is 16 amino acids long. With 4 bases clipped from V and 4 bases from J, the junction kept 9 bases outside the gene matches. DNA for the CDR3: TGTGCCAGCAGCCCTCCGGGACTAGCCCAATACAATGAGCAGTTCTTC. Amino acids: CASSPPGLAQYNEQFF.

The chain carries TRBV19 and TRBJ2-5; perhaps TRBD2 as D (5 bases). V lost 2 bases and J lost 4, with 8 bases in between. Germline CDR1 is LNHDA and CDR2 is SQIVND (reference sequence). This CDR3 spans 13 amino acids. This CDR3 reads CASSISSGETQYF. The CDR3 nucleotides are TGTGCCAGTAGTATATCCAGCGGAGAGACCCAGTACTTC.

This chain joins TRBV6-1 and TRBJ1-3, with a possible D match to TRBD1 (6 bases). Germline CDR1 is MNHNS and CDR2 is SASEGT. This CDR3 is built from 13 residues. The V gene lost 6 bases and the J gene lost 0 bases, with 6 bases spanning the gap. The CDR3 DNA is TGTGCCAGCAGGGACAGCTCTGGAAACACCATATATTTT. Its translation: CASRDSSGNTIYF.

This clone has just a few counts. The chain combines TRBV4-1 with TRBJ2-7, with D possibly matching TRBD1 (6 bases). CDR1 and CDR2 (germline): MGHRA, YSYEKL. Trimming removed 2 bases from V and 6 bases from J, with 14 bases in between. The CDR3 runs to 14 residues. This CDR3 is CASSQPGQSGEQYF. The CDR3 nucleotides read TGCGCCAGCAGCCAACCCGGACAGTCTGGCGAGCAGTACTTC.